Listed below are T cell receptor beta chains from one sample, sequenced in a study of blood T cell repertoires in COVID-19. Profiling relied on immunoSEQ multiplex PCR, and the TCRdb table lists in-frame clones only, not all of them. The sample carries approximately 140,000 clones, over 75% recorded once. Sequencing input: peripheral blood. The receptors stem from a man between 18 and 35 years old with COVID-19, enrolled during active disease. Each CDR3 is given with its conserved first and last residue. Fields, in order: D gene, J gene, V gene, clone size, CDR3 protein, CDR3 DNA. D genes are given only for firm matches. The size entry is marked missing in some rows and otherwise reads once, few, many or a size class.

>NA|TRBJ2-7|TRBV18|NA
CASSPQGFYEQYF
TGTGCCAGCTCACCACAGGGGTTCTACGAGCAGTACTTC
>TRBD2|TRBJ2-6|TRBV6-1|NA
CASSGLAGLSGANVLTF
TGTGCCAGCAGTGGACTAGCGGGTCTCTCTGGGGCCAACGTCCTGACTTTC
>TRBD2|TRBJ2-1|TRBV3-1/TRBV3-2|NA
CASSQDQIAGYNEQFF
TGTGCCAGCAGCCAAGATCAGATAGCGGGCTACAATGAGCAGTTCTTC
>TRBD1|TRBJ2-7|TRBV7-9|few
CASSLDRAQQYF
TGTGCCAGCAGCTTGGACAGGGCCCAGCAGTACTTC
>NA|TRBJ2-5|TRBV9|NA
CASSVGGISQETQYF
TGTGCCAGCAGCGTAGGAGGGATTTCACAAGAGACCCAGTACTTC
>TRBD2|TRBJ2-5|TRBV7-9|NA
CASSLGGGMEETQYF
TGTGCCAGCAGCTTGGGGGGAGGGATGGAAGAGACCCAGTACTTC
>NA|TRBJ2-7|TRBV4-1|once
CASSQDQSRGYEQYF
TGCGCCAGCAGCCAAGACCAAAGTCGGGGCTACGAGCAGTACTTC
>TRBD2|TRBJ2-1|TRBV5-4|NA
CASSPRASGRGVNEQFF
TGTGCCAGCAGCCCCCGGGCTAGCGGGAGGGGAGTAAATGAGCAGTTCTTC
>TRBD2|TRBJ2-6|TRBV2|NA
CASRPTLASGANVLTF
TGTGCCAGCAGGCCCACACTAGCGTCTGGGGCCAACGTCCTGACTTTC
>NA|TRBJ1-1|TRBV4-2|NA
CASSQGPSLNTEAFF
TGTGCCAGCAGCCAAGGGCCCAGTTTGAACACTGAAGCTTTCTTT
>TRBD1|TRBJ2-1|TRBV5-1|NA
CASSSGQGASYNEQFF
TGCGCCAGCAGCAGTGGACAGGGGGCTTCCTACAATGAGCAGTTCTTC
>TRBD2|TRBJ2-7|TRBV3-1/TRBV3-2|NA
CASSQGPGLADLSYEQYF
TGTGCCAGCAGCCAAGGTCCGGGACTAGCGGACCTCTCCTACGAGCAGTACTTC
>NA|TRBJ2-5|TRBV4-1|NA
CASSQVIVETQYF
TGCGCCAGCAGCCAAGTCATAGTGGAGACCCAGTACTTC
>TRBD1|TRBJ1-2|TRBV7-8|NA
CASSLGPGQGSNYGYTF
TGTGCCAGCAGCTTAGGCCCTGGACAGGGGAGTAACTATGGCTACACCTTC
>NA|TRBJ2-2|TRBV24-1|NA
CATSPLLGNTGELFF
TGTGCCACCAGCCCACTGCTAGGTAACACCGGGGAGCTGTTTTTT
>TRBD1|TRBJ2-7|TRBV25-1|NA
CASRDRYHEQYF
TGTGCCAGCAGGGACAGGTATCACGAGCAGTACTTC
>NA|TRBJ2-7|TRBV11-1|NA
CASSLGQTYEQYF
TGTGCCAGCAGCTTAGGACAGACCTACGAGCAGTACTTC
>TRBD2|TRBJ2-3|TRBV24-1|NA
CATSGAGGTDTQYF
TGTGCCACCAGTGGGGCGGGAGGAACAGATACGCAGTATTTT
>TRBD2|TRBJ2-5|TRBV30|NA
CAWNPLAGGETQYF
TGTGCCTGGAATCCGCTAGCGGGAGGCGAGACCCAGTACTTC
>NA|TRBJ2-7|TRBV5-4|NA
CASSQGKGYEQYF
TGTGCCAGCAGCCAGGGAAAGGGTTACGAGCAGTACTTC
>TRBD1|TRBJ2-7|TRBV11-1|NA
CASSSGQEFLSYEQYF
TGTGCCAGCAGCAGTGGACAGGAGTTCCTATCCTACGAGCAGTACTTC
>TRBD1|TRBJ1-1|TRBV7-9|NA
CASTLGITGDTEAFF
TGTGCCAGCACCCTAGGGATCACAGGGGACACTGAAGCTTTCTTT
>NA|TRBJ2-2|TRBV14|NA
CASSQEELTFVTGELFF
TGTGCCAGCAGCCAAGAGGAGCTAACTTTTGTCACCGGGGAGCTGTTTTTT
>TRBD2|TRBJ2-3|TRBV19|NA
CASYSGGSTDTQYF
TGTGCCAGTTATAGCGGGGGGAGCACAGATACGCAGTATTTT
>NA|TRBJ2-1|TRBV10-2|once
CASGPSNEQFF
TGCGCCAGCGGGCCATCTAACGAGCAGTTCTTC
>NA|TRBJ2-7|TRBV5-8|NA
CASSPAGLVQYF
TGTGCCAGCAGCCCTGCGGGACTTGTACAGTACTTC
>TRBD1|TRBJ1-1|TRBV7-3|few
CASSRSGQGRFVNTEAFF
TGTGCCAGCAGCCGCTCAGGACAGGGGCGTTTCGTGAACACTGAAGCTTTCTTT
>NA|TRBJ2-5|TRBV7-2|NA
CASSLATVLETQYF
TGTGCCAGCAGCTTGGCGACAGTTTTGGAGACCCAGTACTTC
>TRBD2|TRBJ2-1|TRBV2|NA
CASSALLAGGYNEQFF
TGTGCCAGCAGTGCCCTACTAGCGGGAGGGTACAATGAGCAGTTCTTC
>NA|TRBJ1-5|TRBV27|NA
CASSFMKETGSNQPQHF
TGTGCCAGCAGTTTCATGAAGGAAACAGGTTCTAATCAGCCCCAGCATTTT
>NA|TRBJ2-1|TRBV14|NA
CASSQSKHEQFF
TGTGCCAGCAGCCAATCTAAGCATGAGCAGTTCTTC
>TRBD1|TRBJ2-7|TRBV6-1|NA
CASSEALPTGGIYEQYF
TGTGCCAGCAGTGAAGCGCTTCCGACAGGGGGTATCTACGAGCAGTACTTC
>TRBD2|TRBJ2-1|TRBV18|NA
CASSPLPGLAGPGNNEQFF
TGTGCCAGCTCACCTCTCCCGGGACTAGCGGGCCCGGGAAACAATGAGCAGTTCTTC
>NA|TRBJ2-4|TRBV3-1/TRBV3-2|NA
CASSQDTGWAKNIQYF
TGTGCCAGCAGCCAAGACACAGGGTGGGCCAAAAACATTCAGTACTTC
>NA|TRBJ2-2|TRBV5-5|once
CASSLEPGTGELFF
TGTGCCAGCAGCTTGGAGCCAGGCACCGGGGAGCTGTTTTTT
>TRBD2|TRBJ2-1|TRBV6-4|NA
CASSDSGLGGLNEQFF
TGTGCCAGCAGTGACTCGGGACTAGGGGGGCTTAATGAGCAGTTCTTC
>TRBD1|TRBJ2-1|TRBV2|NA
CANLGQDRREQFF
TGTGCCAACCTAGGACAGGATCGCAGGGAGCAGTTCTTC